The source of this T cell receptor (beta chain) is a study of neurological immune-mediated disorders. Time point of the sample: longitudinal time-point 1 (baseline). The CDR3 consists of 15 residues. Germline-derived CDR1 and CDR2 are MDHEN and SYDVKM. The V and J ends lost 6 bases and 6 bases, in that order; junction bases with no gene match: 9. This clonotype was recorded at least ten times. Its antigen is currently unknown. Template-switch 5'RACE cDNA synthesis added a 10-nucleotide unique molecular identifier. A single record per CDR3 protein comes from TCRdb applying MiXCR to the 5' RACE reads. The sample includes more than 70,000 distinct CDR3 sequences, 10% to 13% of them seen just once. Study-level results: Subjects shared no identical expanded-clone CDR3 amino acid sequences, suggesting private TCR-beta repertoires in all groups.

The TCR was taken from a young man in good health. The rearrangement links TRBV28 to TRBJ2-1; 9 bases are shared with TRBD1. The material sequenced was PBMCs. This chain's CDR3 is CASSMDRGGSNEQFF. CDR3 DNA sequence: TGTGCCAGCAGCATGGACAGGGGAGGGTCCAATGAGCAGTTCTTC.